This TCR beta chain was captured by sequencing in a study of OX40 agonist ivuxolimab in advanced cancers. Germline lookup yields CDR1 SGHNT and CDR2 YYREEE (reference sequence). The CDR3 runs 14 residues. J lost 8 bases, V lost 4 bases, and 6 bases had no gene match. Sequencing used immunoSEQ multiplex PCR; TCRdb keeps in-frame clones, though not all of them. Of roughly 16,000 clones in the sample, roughly three quarters are singletons; the top ten hold 9.5% to 15%. This TCR was sampled from an adult with an advanced solid tumor such as melanoma, head and neck, liver or kidney cancer. The chain has TRBV5-4 and TRBJ2-1, with TRBD1 identical over 10 bases. The sequencing here drew on CD4+ or CD8+ T cells sorted from blood, taken in a trial of the OX40 agonist ivuxolimab. CDR3 sequence: CASSTGQGFYEQFF. Here the CDR3 DNA reads TGTGCCAGCAGCACGGGACAGGGGTTTTATGAGCAGTTCTTC.